This section outlines one T cell receptor (beta chain) sequence together with its context. Its target is not known. V lost 4 bases to trimming and J lost 2 bases; unmatched junction nucleotides: 6. Germline V CDR1 and CDR2: SGHRS, YFSETQ. The CDR3 extends over 15 amino acids. These data belong to a study of shared clonotypes between healthy human individuals. Each donor was a Caucasian adult residing in Nashville, Tennessee. The study's findings and limits: Among the subsets, naive ones generally showed larger estimated richness than memory ones. Among donors, clonotype sharing was expected to be affected by sequencing depth. Non-shared clonotypes had lower generation probabilities than those shared by all four donors.

Data came from immunoSEQ multiplex PCR; TCRdb stores just in-frame clones and leaves some out. This table holds around 1.4 million clones, 97% to 99% found once. The sequence was obtained from a man aged 25 to 45 in good health. The sequenced sample was naive CD4+ T cells sorted from blood. The sample's subset: CD45RA+ positively selected. The gene calls are TRBV5-1 and TRBJ2-5, with TRBD1 matching over 9 bases. The CDR3 loop is CASSTNRGPQETQYF. CDR3 sequence (DNA): TGCGCCAGCAGCACCAACAGGGGGCCTCAAGAGACCCAGTACTTC.